The rows below give T cell receptor beta chains drawn from one sample of a study of early T cells in non-severe SARS-CoV-2 infection. TCRdb re-called the 5' RACE reads with MiXCR, one entry per CDR3 protein. The sample records approximately 49,000 distinct CDR3 sequences, approximately 12% being singletons. Sequenced: whole blood. Receptors originate from an adult who was a healthcare worker with PCR-confirmed SARS-CoV-2 infection or an uninfected control (not recorded which). CDR3s include the opening cysteine and the closing phenylalanine or tryptophan. The D gene is left open where the match is weak. A row's size may be missing; if present it is once, few, many or a size class.

>many|-|TRBV5-1|TRBJ2-7
TGCGCCAGCAGCTTCCCGCGGGGACGCTACGAGCAGTACTTC
CASSFPRGRYEQYF
>few|-|TRBV5-1|TRBJ2-3
TGCGCCAGCAGCTTGGTGACGGCGGGCAACACAGATACGCAGTATTTT
CASSLVTAGNTDTQYF
>few|-|TRBV5-1|TRBJ2-1
TGCGCCAGCAGCTTGGGCGGGACTTCATACAATGAGCAGTTCTTC
CASSLGGTSYNEQFF
>few|-|TRBV21-1|TRBJ2-4
TGTGCCAGCAGCAAAGGGCTAGGGCAGACAAAAAACATTCAGTACTTC
CASSKGLGQTKNIQYF
>many|TRBD1|TRBV7-2|TRBJ1-6
TGTGCCAGCAGCTTAGGGGCCCTGGACAGGGTTTCACCCCTCCACTTT
CASSLGALDRVSPLHF
>many|-|TRBV7-6|TRBJ1-2
TGTGCCAGCAGCCCGGACCCAAAGAGCTATGGCTACACCTTC
CASSPDPKSYGYTF
>few|-|TRBV3-1|TRBJ1-2
TGTGCCAGCAGCCAAGATGCCAGGGGACGGGGCTACACCTTC
CASSQDARGRGYTF
>few|TRBD1|TRBV6-2/TRBV6-3|TRBJ2-7
TGTGCCAGCAGACCGACAGGGTCTGGCCACGAGCAGTACTTC
CASRPTGSGHEQYF
>many|-|TRBV20-1|TRBJ2-1
TGCAGTGCTAGTCCCCCGACCGGGTTCTCCTCCTACAATGAGCAGTTCTTC
CSASPPTGFSSYNEQFF
>few|-|TRBV28|TRBJ2-7
TGTGCCAGCACCGCTTGGAGGAAAGAGGGTTACGAGCAGTACTTC
CASTAWRKEGYEQYF
>few|TRBD1|TRBV11-3|TRBJ2-1
TGTGCCAGCAGCTGGGGACAGGGACGATCCTACAATGAGCAGTTCTTC
CASSWGQGRSYNEQFF
>many|TRBD2|TRBV9|TRBJ2-1
TGTGCCAGCAGCCCGGGACTAGCGGGGCTTCAAGAGCAGTTCTTC
CASSPGLAGLQEQFF
>many|TRBD2|TRBV7-2|TRBJ2-1
TGTGCCAGCAGCCCAGGGACTAGCGGGGGCGGTGAGCAGTTCTTC
CASSPGTSGGGEQFF
>many|TRBD2|TRBV25-1|TRBJ2-7
TGTGCCAGCAGTATTCTCGGGGGGAGCGAGCAGTACTTC
CASSILGGSEQYF
>many|TRBD1|TRBV28|TRBJ1-4
TGTGCCAGCAGTCGACAACTCGGGACAGGTACTGGAAAACTGTTTTTT
CASSRQLGTGTGKLFF
>few|-|TRBV3-1|TRBJ2-4
TGTGCCAGCAGCCAAGACAGGGCTGTCTCCTTC
CASSQDRAVSF
>-|TRBD2|TRBV7-2|TRBJ2-5
TGTGCCAGCAGCTTAGCTGGGGCCGGGAGGGTCGAGACCCAGTACTTC
CASSLAGAGRVETQYF